This T cell receptor (beta chain) comes out of a study of TIL therapy for anti-PD-1-resistant metastatic lung cancer. Study-wide context: Half of patients were current or former smokers.

Indicated time point: pre-treatment sample, taken before nivolumab and TIL therapy. The immunoSEQ assay was v3. The method was immunoSEQ multiplex PCR; TCRdb's version includes in-frame clones alone and lacks a portion of them. The table records 52,000 or so clones, about 81% of them present only once. The sequence came from a person aged 25-79 years with non-small cell lung cancer. Source: blood, taken at baseline.

CDR3 protein: CASSSRDRGPDTQYF. DNA of the CDR3: TGTGCCAGCAGCTCCCGGGACAGGGGTCCAGATACGCAGTATTTT. The chain employs TRBV5-6 and TRBJ2-3, with TRBD1 matching over 10 bases. Germline trimming cut 3 bases from V and 4 bases from J; bases unmatched to any gene: 5. The CDR3 has 15 amino acids. The germline V gene encodes CDR1 SGHDT and CDR2 YYEEEE.